This passage covers 19 T cell receptor beta chains from one sample sequenced in a study of cytotoxic CD8 clonotypes in ibrutinib-treated CLL (dated by TCRdb to the early 2020s). The library was made by the immunoSEQ multiplex PCR assay. Here the immuneACCESS table is served through TCRdb, limited to in-frame sequences with V and J called. Missing clones are a known gap in these copies; in checked studies unresolved V genes cover under half, and the rest lacks a known reason. The sample table records approximately 330,000 clones; about 80% of these occur just once. Clones ranked in the top ten supply 6.5% to 8.5% of the sample. Material: PBMCs, obtained before ibrutinib treatment. The receptors shown here come from a human donor with chronic lymphocytic leukemia.

The rearrangement joins TRBV28 to TRBJ1-2; D ambiguous. Germline lookup yields CDR1 MDHEN and CDR2 SYDVKM. The CDR3 is made up of 12 amino acids. Between the trimmed V and J ends, which lost 7 bases and 7 bases, there was a span of 13 bases. The CDR3 loop is CASNLRQSGYTF. Written as DNA, the CDR3 is TGTGCCAGCAATCTACGGCAGTCTGGCTACACCTTC.

This clone was seen just once. The V gene is TRBV10-3, the J gene TRBJ1-3; D gene ambiguous. Germline V gene sequence: CDR1 ENHRY, CDR2 SYGVKD. This CDR3 has 16 residues. Trimming removed 0 bases from V and 0 bases from J, with 9 bases in between. In DNA form, the CDR3 reads TGTGCCATCAGTGAGTCTTTGGGTAACTCTGGAAACACCATATATTTT. It codes for CAISESLGNSGNTIYF.

The chain has TRBV19 and TRBJ1-2; no reliable D call. Germline V gene sequence: CDR1 LNHDA, CDR2 SQIVND (reference sequence). V lost 3 bases and J 4 bases, leaving 9 bases between the germline ends. The CDR3 contains 13 residues. CDR3: CASSMVESYGYTF. CDR3 in DNA: TGTGCCAGTAGTATGGTAGAGAGCTATGGCTACACCTTC.

The V and J genes are TRBV5-1 and TRBJ1-1, with TRBD1 matching over 7 bases. Germline loops: CDR1 SGHRS, CDR2 YFSETQ. With 5 bases clipped from V and 0 bases from J, the junction kept 1 base outside the gene matches. The CDR3 is 13 amino acids. The CDR3 coding sequence is TGCGCCAGCAGAGGGACAGTGAACACTGAAGCTTTCTTT. It encodes CASRGTVNTEAFF. Full variable domain (outside the CDR3, taken from reference TRBV5-1 and TRBJ1-1): KAGVTQTPRYLIKTRGQQVTLSCSPISGHRSVSWYQQTPGQGLQFLFEYFSETQRNKGNFPGRFSGRQFSNSRSEMNVSTLELGDSALYLCASRGTVNTEAFFGQGTRLTVV.

This chain uses TRBV9 with TRBJ2-2, with D possibly matching TRBD2 (6 bases). This CDR3 spans 16 amino acids. V gave up 0 bases and J gave up 5 bases, with 14 bases separating them. Per germline, CDR1 SGDLS and CDR2 YYNGEE. The CDR3 loop reads CASSVAVPGLTGELFF. CDR3 coding DNA: TGTGCCAGCAGCGTAGCTGTCCCAGGACTAACCGGGGAGCTGTTTTTT.

The chain uses TRBV4-3 and TRBJ2-2; D could derive from TRBD1 or TRBD2 (5 bases each). This CDR3 spans 16 amino acids. Germline CDR1 LGHNA, CDR2 YSLEER. The V and J ends lost 4 bases and 5 bases respectively, with 17 bases between them. Here the CDR3 reads CASSRTTGTLTGELFF. The CDR3 DNA reads TGCGCCAGCAGCCGGACAACCGGGACGTTAACCGGGGAGCTGTTTTTT.

The rearrangement uses TRBV5-5 and TRBJ2-7; perhaps TRBD2 as D (6 bases). With 1 base removed from V and 2 bases from J, the gap between germline ends came to 13 bases. This CDR3 has 15 amino acids. Germline CDR1 reads SGHKS; CDR2 reads YYEKEE (reference sequence). In DNA, the CDR3 is TGTGCCAGCAGCTTGCTTGCGGGGATCACCTACGAGCAGTACTTC. Translation gives CASSLLAGITYEQYF.

This clone was detected only once. The chain is built from TRBV6-5 and TRBJ2-7; D might be TRBD1 (5 bases). The V gene's germline CDR1 is MNHEY and CDR2 SVGAGI. V shed 0 bases and J shed 3 bases, with 12 bases lying between them. The CDR3 loop spans 15 amino acids. The chain's CDR3 is CASSYSPQGGYEQYF. The CDR3 DNA is TGTGCCAGCAGTTACTCGCCGCAGGGCGGCTACGAGCAGTACTTC.

The V and J genes are TRBV7-9 and TRBJ2-7; 8 bases line up with TRBD1. CDR1 is SEHNR, CDR2 FQNEAQ, per germline (reference sequence). CDR3 size: 15 residues. J gave up 3 bases and V 1 base, and 5 bases lay outside the gene matches. The CDR3 region has the DNA TGTGCCAGCAGCTTAGGGGGACAGGAGGACTACGAGCAGTACTTC. This encodes CASSLGGQEDYEQYF.

The chain recombines TRBV2 with TRBJ2-7; no firm D call. Germline V lookup: CDR1 SNHLY, CDR2 FYNNEI. Trimming left V 0 bases short and J 3 bases short, with 3 bases between. The CDR3 consists of 12 residues. CDR3 DNA: TGTGCCAGCAGTGAAGCGGGCTACGAGCAGTACTTC. Its translation is CASSEAGYEQYF.

As concerns this clone: Different DNA sequences within this sample yield the same CDR3. V is TRBV6-5 and J is TRBJ2-7; D is undetermined. CDR1 and CDR2 from the germline V gene are MNHEY and SVGAGI. The V and J ends lost 9 bases and 0 bases respectively, with 9 bases between them. This CDR3 has 12 amino acids. The CDR3 is CASSTSSYEQYF. CDR3 coding DNA: TGTGCCAGTTCGACCAGCTCCTACGAGCAGTACTTC.

The chain has TRBV2 and TRBJ2-7; unclear D gene. V lost 4 bases and J lost 5, with 6 bases in between. CDR3 size: 11 residues. Germline lookup yields CDR1 SNHLY and CDR2 FYNNEI. The CDR3 nucleotides are TGTGCCAGCAGTGGGAAGAACGAGCAGTACTTC. Amino acid sequence: CASSGKNEQYF.

The rearrangement joins TRBV25-1 to TRBJ1-5; weak D call: TRBD1 (6 bases). Germline CDR1 MGHDK, CDR2 SYGVNS. Trimming left V 5 bases short and J 7 bases short, with 15 bases between. The CDR3 runs to 14 residues. CDR3 coding DNA: TGTGCCAGCAGTACGGGAACAGGGACCCAGCCCCAGCATTTT. Its protein product is CASSTGTGTQPQHF. Full variable domain (outside the CDR3, taken from reference TRBV25-1 and TRBJ1-5): EADIYQTPRYLVIGTGKKITLECSQTMGHDKMYWYQQDPGMELHLIHYSYGVNSTEKGDLSSESTVSRIRTEHFPLTLESARPSHTSQYLCASSTGTGTQPQHFGDGTRLSIL.

The chain is built from TRBV6-5 and TRBJ2-5, with no clear D. CDR1 MNHEY and CDR2 SVGAGI come from the germline V gene. Trimming shortened V by 0 bases and J by 2 bases, and 7 bases separated the two germline ends. The CDR3 runs to 14 residues. The CDR3 DNA reads TGTGCCAGCAGTTACTCCGGTGGGCAAGAGACCCAGTACTTC. It yields the protein CASSYSGGQETQYF.

The chain links TRBV11-2 to TRBJ2-7, with D uncertain. CDR1 SGHAT and CDR2 FQNNGV come from the germline V gene. Trimming cost V 7 bases and J 0 bases, with 19 bases left between them. The CDR3 extends over 16 amino acids. CDR3 sequence: CASIPVGARSSYEQYF. CDR3 sequence (DNA): TGTGCCAGCATTCCAGTCGGAGCCCGCAGCTCCTACGAGCAGTACTTC.

The CDR3 bases are TGTGCCAGCAGCTTTCTAGATCGCCTAAACATTCAGTACTTC. It codes for CASSFLDRLNIQYF. The V gene is TRBV11-2, the J gene TRBJ2-4; D is ambiguous. V was trimmed by 3 bases and J by 6 bases, leaving 12 bases between them. Germline V gene sequence: CDR1 SGHAT, CDR2 FQNNGV. The CDR3 sequence is 14 residues long.

V is TRBV18 and J is TRBJ1-4, with D perhaps TRBD1 (5 bases). Germline V gene lookup returns CDR1 KGHSH and CDR2 LQKENI. This CDR3 is 16 amino acids long. V was shortened by 6 bases and J by 6 bases, with 20 bases between the two germline ends. The CDR3 reads CASSRGTDQLDEKLFF. Here the CDR3 DNA reads TGTGCCAGCTCCCGAGGGACCGATCAACTCGATGAAAAACTGTTTTTT.

A few counts support this clone. J is TRBJ1-4 and V is TRBV30; unclear D gene. CDR3 size: 13 residues. The V end lost 0 bases, the J end lost 5 bases, and 7 bases lay between the germline ends. CDR1 is GTSNPN, CDR2 SVGIG, per germline (reference sequence). CDR3 bases: TGTGCCTGGAGTGTTTGGGGAAATGAAAAACTGTTTTTT. Amino acid sequence: CAWSVWGNEKLFF. The variable domain in full, completed from reference TRBV30 and TRBJ1-4, reads SQTIHQWPATLVQPVGSPLSLECTVEGTSNPNLYWYRQAAGRGLQLLFYSVGIGQISSEVPQNLSASRPQDRQFILSSKKLLLSDSGFYLCAWSVWGNEKLFFGSGTQLSVL.

The sample holds one count of this clone. V gene TRBV6-6 combines with J gene TRBJ2-5; TRBD1 matches 7 bases. J gave up 2 bases and V 2 bases, and 2 bases lay outside the gene matches. This CDR3 region has 14 residues. Germline assignment: CDR1 MNHNY and CDR2 SVGAGI (reference sequence). CDR3 in amino acids: CASSYTGQQETQYF. The DNA for the CDR3 is TGTGCCAGCAGTTACACGGGACAGCAAGAGACCCAGTACTTC.